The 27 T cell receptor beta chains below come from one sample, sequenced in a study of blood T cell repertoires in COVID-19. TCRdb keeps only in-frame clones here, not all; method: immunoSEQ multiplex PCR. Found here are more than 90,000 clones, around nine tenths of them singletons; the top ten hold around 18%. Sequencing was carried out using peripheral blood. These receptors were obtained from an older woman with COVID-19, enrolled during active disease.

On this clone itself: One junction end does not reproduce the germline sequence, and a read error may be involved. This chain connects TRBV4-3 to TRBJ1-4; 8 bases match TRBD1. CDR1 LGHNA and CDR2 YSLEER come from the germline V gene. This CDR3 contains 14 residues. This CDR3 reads CASSQALRGQGLVF. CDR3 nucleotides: TGCGCCAGCAGCCAAGCCCTCCGAGGACAGGGTTTGGTTTTT.

Here the CDR3 DNA reads TGCGCCAGCAGCTTGGCACAGGGGAGGGAGACCCAGTACTTC. Its translation: CASSLAQGRETQYF. This chain links TRBV5-1 with TRBJ2-5, with D possibly being TRBD1 (7 bases). The CDR3 extends over 14 amino acids. Germline values: CDR1 SGHRS, CDR2 YFSETQ. Trimming shortened V by 0 bases and J by 5 bases, and 11 bases separated the two germline ends.

The DNA of the CDR3 is TGCGCCAGCAAGGGACAGACGAACTATGGCTACACCTTC. Its protein is CASKGQTNYGYTF. The J gene is TRBJ1-2, the V gene TRBV4-1; 7 positions agree with TRBD1. The junction had 4 bases not matched to a gene; V was cut back by 7 bases and J by 2 bases. Germline CDR1 reads MGHRA; CDR2 reads YSYEKL. CDR3 length: 13 amino acids.

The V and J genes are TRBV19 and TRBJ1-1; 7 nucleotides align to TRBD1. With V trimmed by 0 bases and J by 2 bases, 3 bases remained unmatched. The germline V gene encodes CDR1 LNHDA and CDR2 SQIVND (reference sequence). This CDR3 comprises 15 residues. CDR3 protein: CASSIDGDRNTEAFF. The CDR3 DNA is TGTGCCAGTAGTATAGATGGGGACAGAAACACTGAAGCTTTCTTT.

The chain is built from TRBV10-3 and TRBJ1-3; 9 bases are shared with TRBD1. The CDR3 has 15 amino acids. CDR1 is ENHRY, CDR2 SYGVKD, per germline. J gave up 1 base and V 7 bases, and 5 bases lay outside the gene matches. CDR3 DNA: TGTGCCATCACGACAGGGGGTAATTCTGGAAACACCATATATTTT. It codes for CAITTGGNSGNTIYF.

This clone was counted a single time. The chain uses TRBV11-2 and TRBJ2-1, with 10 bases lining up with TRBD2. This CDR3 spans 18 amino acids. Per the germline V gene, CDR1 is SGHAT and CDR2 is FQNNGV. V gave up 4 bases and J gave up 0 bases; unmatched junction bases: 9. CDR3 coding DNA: TGTGCCAGCAGCTCTAGAGGGCTAGCGGGGGTCTCCTACAATGAGCAGTTCTTC. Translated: CASSSRGLAGVSYNEQFF.

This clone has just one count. In nucleotides, the CDR3 is TGTGCCACCAGTGATAATGGGCGGACAGGATCCACAGATACGCAGTATTTT. It yields the protein CATSDNGRTGSTDTQYF. The chain combines TRBV24-1 with TRBJ2-3; 7 bases match TRBD1. The CDR3 is 17 amino acids. V shed 3 bases, J shed 2 bases, and the junction held 10 bases outside the gene matches. In germline, CDR1 is KGHDR, CDR2 SFDVKD.

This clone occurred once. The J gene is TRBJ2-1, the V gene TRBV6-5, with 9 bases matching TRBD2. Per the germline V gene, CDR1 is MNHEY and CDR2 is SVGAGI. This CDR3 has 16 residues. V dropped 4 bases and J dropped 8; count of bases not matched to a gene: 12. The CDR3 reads CASSSPMAGGHDEQFF. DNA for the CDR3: TGTGCCAGCAGTTCCCCTATGGCGGGGGGGCACGATGAGCAGTTCTTC.

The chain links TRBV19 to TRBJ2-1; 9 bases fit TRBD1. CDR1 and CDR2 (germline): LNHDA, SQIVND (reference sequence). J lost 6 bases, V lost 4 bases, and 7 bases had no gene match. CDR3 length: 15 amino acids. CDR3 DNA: TGTGCCAGTAGTACCCCGGGACAGGGCTTCAATGAGCAGTTCTTC. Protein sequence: CASSTPGQGFNEQFF.

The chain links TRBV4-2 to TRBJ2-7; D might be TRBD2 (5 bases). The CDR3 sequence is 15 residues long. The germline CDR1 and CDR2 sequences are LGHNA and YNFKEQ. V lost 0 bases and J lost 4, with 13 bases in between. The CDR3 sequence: CASSQDRPRGYEQYF. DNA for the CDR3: TGTGCCAGCAGCCAAGATAGGCCCCGCGGGTACGAGCAGTACTTC.

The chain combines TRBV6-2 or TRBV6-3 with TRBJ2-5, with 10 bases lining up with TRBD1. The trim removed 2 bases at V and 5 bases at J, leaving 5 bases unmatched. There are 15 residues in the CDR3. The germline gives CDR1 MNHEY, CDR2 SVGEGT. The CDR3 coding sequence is TGTGCCAGCAGTTACGACAGGGGGCGCCCGGAGACCCAGTACTTC. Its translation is CASSYDRGRPETQYF.

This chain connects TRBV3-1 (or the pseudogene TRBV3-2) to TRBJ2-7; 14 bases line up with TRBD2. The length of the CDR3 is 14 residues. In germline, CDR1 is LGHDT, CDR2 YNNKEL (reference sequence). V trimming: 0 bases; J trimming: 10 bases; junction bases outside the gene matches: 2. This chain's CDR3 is CASSQDGLAGGQYF. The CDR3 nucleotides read TGTGCCAGCAGCCAAGATGGACTAGCGGGGGGCCAGTACTTC.

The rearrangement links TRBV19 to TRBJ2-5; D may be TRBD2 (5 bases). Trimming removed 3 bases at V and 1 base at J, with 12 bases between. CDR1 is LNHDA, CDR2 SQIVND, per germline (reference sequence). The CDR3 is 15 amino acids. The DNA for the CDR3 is TGTGCCAGTAGTATTTCGATCCTAGCCCAAGAGACCCAGTACTTC. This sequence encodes CASSISILAQETQYF.

The CDR3 region is CASSESGGGATGELFF. CDR3 DNA: TGCGCCAGCAGTGAGTCCGGCGGGGGGGCCACCGGGGAGCTGTTTTTT. The V call is TRBV10-2, the J call TRBJ2-2, with TRBD2 identical over 9 bases. Germline-derived CDR1 and CDR2 are WSHSY and SAAADI. There are 16 residues in the CDR3. Unmatched junction bases numbered 3, after V lost 0 bases and J lost 4 bases.

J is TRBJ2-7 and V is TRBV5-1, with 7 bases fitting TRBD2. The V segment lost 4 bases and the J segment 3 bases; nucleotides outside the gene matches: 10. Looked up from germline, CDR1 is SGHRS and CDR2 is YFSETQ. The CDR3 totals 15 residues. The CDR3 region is CASSGRGTSLYEQYF. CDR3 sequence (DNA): TGCGCCAGCAGCGGGCGGGGGACGTCACTCTACGAGCAGTACTTC.

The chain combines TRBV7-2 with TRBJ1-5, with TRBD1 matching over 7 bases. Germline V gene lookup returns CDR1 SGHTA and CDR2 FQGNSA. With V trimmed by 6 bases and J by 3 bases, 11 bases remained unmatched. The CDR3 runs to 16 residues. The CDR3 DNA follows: TGTGCCAGCAGTCTTCACGACAGGGTTTCCAATCAGCCCCAGCATTTT. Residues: CASSLHDRVSNQPQHF.

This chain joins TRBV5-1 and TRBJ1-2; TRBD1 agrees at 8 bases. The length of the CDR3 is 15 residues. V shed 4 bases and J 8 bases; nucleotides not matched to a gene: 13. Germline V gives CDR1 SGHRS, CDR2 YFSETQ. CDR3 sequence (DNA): TGCGCCAGCAGCCTTGCGGGACAGGTCGAGGGGGGCTACACCTTC. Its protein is CASSLAGQVEGGYTF.

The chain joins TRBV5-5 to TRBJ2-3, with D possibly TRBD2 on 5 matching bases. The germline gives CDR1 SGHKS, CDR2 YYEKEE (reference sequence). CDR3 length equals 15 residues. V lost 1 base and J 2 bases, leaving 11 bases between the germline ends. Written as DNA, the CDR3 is TGTGCCAGCAGCTTGTGGTTCGGGGACACAGATACGCAGTATTTT. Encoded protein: CASSLWFGDTDTQYF.

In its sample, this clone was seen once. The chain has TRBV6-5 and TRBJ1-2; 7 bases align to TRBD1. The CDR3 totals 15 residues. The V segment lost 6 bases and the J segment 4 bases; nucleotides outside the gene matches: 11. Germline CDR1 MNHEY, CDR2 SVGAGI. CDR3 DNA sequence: TGTGCCAGCAGGGAGGCAGGGGGTAGCGGCTATGGCTACACCTTC. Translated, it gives CASREAGGSGYGYTF.

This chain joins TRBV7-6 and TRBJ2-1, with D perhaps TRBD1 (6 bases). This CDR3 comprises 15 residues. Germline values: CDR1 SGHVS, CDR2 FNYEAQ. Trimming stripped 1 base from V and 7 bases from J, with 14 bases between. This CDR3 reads CASSLVPIQGNEQFF. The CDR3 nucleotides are TGTGCCAGCAGCTTAGTCCCGATACAGGGAAATGAGCAGTTCTTC.

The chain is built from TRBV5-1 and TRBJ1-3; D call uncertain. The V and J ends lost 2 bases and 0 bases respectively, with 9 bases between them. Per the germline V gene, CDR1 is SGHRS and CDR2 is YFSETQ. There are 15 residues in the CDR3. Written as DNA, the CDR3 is TGCGCCAGCAGCTTCTCCGGGAGCTCTGGAAACACCATATATTTT. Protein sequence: CASSFSGSSGNTIYF.

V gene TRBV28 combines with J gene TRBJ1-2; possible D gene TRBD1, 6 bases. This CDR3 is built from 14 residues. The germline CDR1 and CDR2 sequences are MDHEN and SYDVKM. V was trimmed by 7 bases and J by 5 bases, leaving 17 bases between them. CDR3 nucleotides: TGTGCCAGCAATTCGTGGACAGAGGAGTATGGCTACACCTTC. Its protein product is CASNSWTEEYGYTF.

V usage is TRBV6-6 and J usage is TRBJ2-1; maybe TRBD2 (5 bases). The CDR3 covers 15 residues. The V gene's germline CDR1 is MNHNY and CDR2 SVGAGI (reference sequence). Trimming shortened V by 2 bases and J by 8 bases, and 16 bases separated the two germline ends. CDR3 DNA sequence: TGTGCCAGCAGTTACAGGCTAGTCGGGCGGGATGAGCAGTTCTTC. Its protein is CASSYRLVGRDEQFF.

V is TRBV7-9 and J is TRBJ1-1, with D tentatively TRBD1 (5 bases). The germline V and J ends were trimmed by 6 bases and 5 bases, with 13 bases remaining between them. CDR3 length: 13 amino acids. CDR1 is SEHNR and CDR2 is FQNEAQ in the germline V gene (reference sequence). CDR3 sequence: CASRELGGTEAFF. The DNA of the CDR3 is TGTGCCAGCAGAGAATTGGGGGGGACTGAAGCTTTCTTT.

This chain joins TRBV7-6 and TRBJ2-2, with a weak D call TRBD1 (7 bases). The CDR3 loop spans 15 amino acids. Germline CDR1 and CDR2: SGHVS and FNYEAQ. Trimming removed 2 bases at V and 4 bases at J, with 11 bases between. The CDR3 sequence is CASSLQGGGTGELFF. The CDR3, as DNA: TGTGCCAGCAGCTTACAGGGGGGAGGCACCGGGGAGCTGTTTTTT.

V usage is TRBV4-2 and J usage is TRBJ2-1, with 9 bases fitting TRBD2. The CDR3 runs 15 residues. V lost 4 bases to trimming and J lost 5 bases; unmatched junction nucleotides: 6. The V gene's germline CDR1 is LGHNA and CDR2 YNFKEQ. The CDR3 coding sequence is TGTGCCAGCAGCCCTACCCTAGCGGGGCACAATGAGCAGTTCTTC. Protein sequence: CASSPTLAGHNEQFF.

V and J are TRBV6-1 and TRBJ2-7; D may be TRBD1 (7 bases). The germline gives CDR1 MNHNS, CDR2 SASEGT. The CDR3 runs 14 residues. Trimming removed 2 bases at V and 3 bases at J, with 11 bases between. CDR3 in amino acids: CASSERGDSYEQYF. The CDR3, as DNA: TGTGCCAGCAGTGAAAGGGGGGACAGCTACGAGCAGTACTTC.